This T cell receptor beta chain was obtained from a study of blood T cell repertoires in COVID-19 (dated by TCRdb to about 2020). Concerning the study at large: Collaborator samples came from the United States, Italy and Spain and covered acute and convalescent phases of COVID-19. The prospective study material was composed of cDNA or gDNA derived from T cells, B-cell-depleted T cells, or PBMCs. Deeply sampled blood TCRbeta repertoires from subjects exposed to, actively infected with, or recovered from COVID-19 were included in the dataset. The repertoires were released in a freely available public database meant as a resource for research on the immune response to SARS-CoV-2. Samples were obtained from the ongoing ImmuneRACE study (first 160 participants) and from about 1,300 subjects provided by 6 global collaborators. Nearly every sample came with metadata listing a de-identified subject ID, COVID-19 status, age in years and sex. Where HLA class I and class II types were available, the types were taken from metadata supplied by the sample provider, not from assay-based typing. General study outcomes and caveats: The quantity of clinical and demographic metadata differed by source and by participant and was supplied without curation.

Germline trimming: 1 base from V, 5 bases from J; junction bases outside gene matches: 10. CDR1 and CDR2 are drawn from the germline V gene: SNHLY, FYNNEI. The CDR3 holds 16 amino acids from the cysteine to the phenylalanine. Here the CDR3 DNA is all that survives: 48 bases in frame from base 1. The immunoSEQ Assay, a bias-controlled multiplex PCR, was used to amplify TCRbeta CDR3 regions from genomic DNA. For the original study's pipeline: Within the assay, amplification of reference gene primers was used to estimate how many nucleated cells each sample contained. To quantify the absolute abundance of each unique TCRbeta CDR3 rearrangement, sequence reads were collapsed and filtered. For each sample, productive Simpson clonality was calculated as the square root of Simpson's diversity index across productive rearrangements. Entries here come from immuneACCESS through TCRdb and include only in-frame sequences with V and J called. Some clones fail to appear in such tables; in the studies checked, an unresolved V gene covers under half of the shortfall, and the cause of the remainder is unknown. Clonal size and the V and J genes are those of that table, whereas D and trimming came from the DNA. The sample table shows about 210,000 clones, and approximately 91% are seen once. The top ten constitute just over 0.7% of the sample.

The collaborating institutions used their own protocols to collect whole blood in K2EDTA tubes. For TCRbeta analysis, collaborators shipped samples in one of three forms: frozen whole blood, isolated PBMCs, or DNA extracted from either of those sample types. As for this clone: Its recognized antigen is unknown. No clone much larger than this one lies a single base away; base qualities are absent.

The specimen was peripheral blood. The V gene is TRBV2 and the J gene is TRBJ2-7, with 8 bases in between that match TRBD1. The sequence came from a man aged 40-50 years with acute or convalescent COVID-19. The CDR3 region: CASSEVRDRLEDEQYF. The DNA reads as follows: TGTGCCAGCAGTGAAGTCCGGGACAGGTTGGAGGACGAGCAGTACTTC.